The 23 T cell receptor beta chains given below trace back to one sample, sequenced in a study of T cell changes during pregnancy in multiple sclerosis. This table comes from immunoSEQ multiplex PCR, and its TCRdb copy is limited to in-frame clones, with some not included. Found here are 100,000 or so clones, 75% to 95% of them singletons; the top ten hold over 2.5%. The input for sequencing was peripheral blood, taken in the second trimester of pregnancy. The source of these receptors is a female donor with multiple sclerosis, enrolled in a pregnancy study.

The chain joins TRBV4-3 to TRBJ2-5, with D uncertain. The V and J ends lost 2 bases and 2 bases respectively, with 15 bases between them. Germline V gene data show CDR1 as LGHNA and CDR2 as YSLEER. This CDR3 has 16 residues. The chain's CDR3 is CASSQLTLGVQETQYF. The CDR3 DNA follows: TGCGCCAGCAGCCAACTTACATTAGGAGTACAAGAGACCCAGTACTTC.

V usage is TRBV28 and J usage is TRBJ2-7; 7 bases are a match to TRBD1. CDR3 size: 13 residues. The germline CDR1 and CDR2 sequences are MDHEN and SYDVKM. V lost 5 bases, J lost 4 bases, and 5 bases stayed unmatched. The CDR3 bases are TGTGCCAGCAGTCCCCGGGACAGTTACGAGCAGTACTTC. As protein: CASSPRDSYEQYF.

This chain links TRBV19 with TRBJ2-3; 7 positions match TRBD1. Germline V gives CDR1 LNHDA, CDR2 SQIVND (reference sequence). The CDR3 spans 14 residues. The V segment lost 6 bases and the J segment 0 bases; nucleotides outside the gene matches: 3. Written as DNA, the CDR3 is TGTGCCAGTAGACTACAGGGGAGCACAGATACGCAGTATTTT. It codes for CASRLQGSTDTQYF. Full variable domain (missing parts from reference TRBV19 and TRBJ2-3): DGGITQSPKYLFRKEGQNVTLSCEQNLNHDAMYWYRQDPGQGLRLIYYSQIVNDFQKGDIAEGYSVSREKKESFPLTVTSAQKNPTAFYLCASRLQGSTDTQYFGPGTRLTVL.

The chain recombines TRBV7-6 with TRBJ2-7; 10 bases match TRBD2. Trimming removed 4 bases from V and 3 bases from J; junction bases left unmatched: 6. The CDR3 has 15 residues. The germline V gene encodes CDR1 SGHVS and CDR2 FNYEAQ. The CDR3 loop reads CASSSSLAGVYEQYF. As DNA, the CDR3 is TGTGCCAGCAGCTCCTCCCTAGCGGGAGTCTACGAGCAGTACTTC.

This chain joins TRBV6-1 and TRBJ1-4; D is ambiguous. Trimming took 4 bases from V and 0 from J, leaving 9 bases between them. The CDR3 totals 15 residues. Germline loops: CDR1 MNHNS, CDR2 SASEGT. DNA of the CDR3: TGTGCCAGCAGTGGGAGGACGGCAACTAATGAAAAACTGTTTTTT. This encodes CASSGRTATNEKLFF.

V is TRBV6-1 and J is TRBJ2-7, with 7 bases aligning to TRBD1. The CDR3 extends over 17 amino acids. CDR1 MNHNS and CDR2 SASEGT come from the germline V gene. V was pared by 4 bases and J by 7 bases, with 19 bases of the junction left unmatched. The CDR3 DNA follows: TGTGCCAGCAGTGGAGTAGGACAGGATACTCTTAGGCAAGAGCAGTACTTC. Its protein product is CASSGVGQDTLRQEQYF.

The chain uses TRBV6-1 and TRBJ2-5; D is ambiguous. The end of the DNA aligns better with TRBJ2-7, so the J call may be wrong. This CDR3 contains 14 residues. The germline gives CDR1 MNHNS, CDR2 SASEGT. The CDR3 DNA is TGTGCCAGCAGTGATTGGGGTGGAGACTACGAGCAGTACTTC. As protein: CASSDWGGDYEQYF.

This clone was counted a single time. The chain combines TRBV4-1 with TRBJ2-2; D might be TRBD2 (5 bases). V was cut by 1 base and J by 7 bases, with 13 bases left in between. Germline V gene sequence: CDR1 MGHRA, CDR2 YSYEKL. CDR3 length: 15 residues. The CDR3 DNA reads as TGCGCCAGCAGCCAAGGGGAGACAATACGCGGGGAGCTGTTTTTT. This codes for CASSQGETIRGELFF.

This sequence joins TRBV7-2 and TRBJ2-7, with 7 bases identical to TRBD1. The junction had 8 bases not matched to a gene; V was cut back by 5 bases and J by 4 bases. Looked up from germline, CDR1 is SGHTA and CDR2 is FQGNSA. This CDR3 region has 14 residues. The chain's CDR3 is CASSPFDRAYEQYF. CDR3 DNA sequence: TGTGCCAGCAGCCCCTTTGACAGGGCTTACGAGCAGTACTTC.

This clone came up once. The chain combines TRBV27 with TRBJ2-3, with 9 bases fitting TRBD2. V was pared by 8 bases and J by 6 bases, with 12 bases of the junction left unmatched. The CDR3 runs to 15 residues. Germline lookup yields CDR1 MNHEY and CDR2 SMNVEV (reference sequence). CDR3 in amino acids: CASSFGGLAPDTQYF. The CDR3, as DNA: TGTGCCAGCTCCTTCGGGGGACTAGCCCCCGATACGCAGTATTTT.

This CDR3 is CASSYSSSRRGYEQYF. The CDR3 DNA is TGTGCCAGCAGTTACTCGTCATCAAGGCGGGGCTACGAGCAGTACTTC. The V call is TRBV6-5, the J call TRBJ2-7; possibly TRBD2 for D (6 bases). Germline V gene lookup returns CDR1 MNHEY and CDR2 SVGAGI. Trimming left V 0 bases short and J 3 bases short, with 15 bases between. The CDR3 runs 16 residues.

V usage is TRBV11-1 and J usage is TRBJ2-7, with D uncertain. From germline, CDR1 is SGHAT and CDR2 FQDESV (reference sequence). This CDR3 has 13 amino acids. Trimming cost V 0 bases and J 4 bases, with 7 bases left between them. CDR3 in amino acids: CASSLAPEYEQYF. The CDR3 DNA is TGTGCCAGCAGCTTAGCTCCAGAATACGAGCAGTACTTC.

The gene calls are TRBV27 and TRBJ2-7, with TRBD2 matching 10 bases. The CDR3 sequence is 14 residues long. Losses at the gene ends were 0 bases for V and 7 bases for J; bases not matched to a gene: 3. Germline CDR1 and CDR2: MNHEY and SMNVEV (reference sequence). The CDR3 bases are TGTGCCAGCAGTTTATCTAGCGGGAGGCGGGAGCAGTACTTC. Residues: CASSLSSGRREQYF.

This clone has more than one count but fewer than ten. CDR3 DNA sequence: TGTGCCAGCAGCCACCTTCAGGGCGGGAACGAGCAGTACTTC. It specifies CASSHLQGGNEQYF. The chain employs TRBV6-6 and TRBJ2-7, with a possible D match to TRBD2 (6 bases). V lost 6 bases to trimming and J lost 5 bases, with 17 bases between them. The CDR3 is made up of 14 amino acids. Germline loops: CDR1 MNHNY, CDR2 SVGAGI (reference sequence).

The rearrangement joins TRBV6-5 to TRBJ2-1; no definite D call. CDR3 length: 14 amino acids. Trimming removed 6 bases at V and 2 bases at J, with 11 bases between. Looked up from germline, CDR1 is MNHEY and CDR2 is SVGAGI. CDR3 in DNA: TGTGCCAGCAGCCCTTTTTTAGCCTACAATGAGCAGTTCTTC. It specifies CASSPFLAYNEQFF.

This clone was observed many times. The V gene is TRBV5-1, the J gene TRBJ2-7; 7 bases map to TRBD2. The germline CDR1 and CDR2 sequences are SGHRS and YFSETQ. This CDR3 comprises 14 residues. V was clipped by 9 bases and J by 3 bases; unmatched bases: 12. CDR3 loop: CATSPSGNGYEQYF. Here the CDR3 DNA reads TGCGCCACCTCCCCGAGCGGGAATGGCTACGAGCAGTACTTC.

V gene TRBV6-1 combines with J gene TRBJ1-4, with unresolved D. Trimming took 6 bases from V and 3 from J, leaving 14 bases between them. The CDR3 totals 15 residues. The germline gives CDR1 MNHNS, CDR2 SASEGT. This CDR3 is CASRGGGPPNEKLFF. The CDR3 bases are TGTGCCAGCAGGGGAGGAGGGCCCCCTAATGAAAAACTGTTTTTT.

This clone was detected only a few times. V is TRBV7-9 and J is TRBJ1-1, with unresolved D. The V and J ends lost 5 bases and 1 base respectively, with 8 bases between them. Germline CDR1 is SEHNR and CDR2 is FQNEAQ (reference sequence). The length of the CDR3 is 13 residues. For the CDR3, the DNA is TGTGCCAGCAGCCCGCGGGCGAACACTGAAGCTTTCTTT. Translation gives CASSPRANTEAFF.

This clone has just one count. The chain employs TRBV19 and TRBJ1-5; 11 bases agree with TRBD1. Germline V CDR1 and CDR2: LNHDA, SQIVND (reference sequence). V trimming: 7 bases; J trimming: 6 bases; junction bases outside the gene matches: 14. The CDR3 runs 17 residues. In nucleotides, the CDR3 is TGTGCCAGTACCCCGGACAGGGGGCTCGGTATGGGTCAGCCCCAGCATTTT. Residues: CASTPDRGLGMGQPQHF.

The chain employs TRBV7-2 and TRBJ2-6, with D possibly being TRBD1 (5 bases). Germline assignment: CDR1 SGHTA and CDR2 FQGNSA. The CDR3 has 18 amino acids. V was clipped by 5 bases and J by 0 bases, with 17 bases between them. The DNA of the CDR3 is TGTGCCAGCAGCCTTCGGACACAGACTCTCTCTGGGGCCAACGTCCTGACTTTC. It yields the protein CASSLRTQTLSGANVLTF.

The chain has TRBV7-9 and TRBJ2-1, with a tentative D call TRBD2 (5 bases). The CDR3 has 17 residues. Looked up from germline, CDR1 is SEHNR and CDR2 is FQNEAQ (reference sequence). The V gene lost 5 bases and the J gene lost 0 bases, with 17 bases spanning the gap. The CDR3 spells CASSGEVASSSYNEQFF. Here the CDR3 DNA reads TGTGCCAGCAGCGGAGAGGTAGCGTCAAGCTCCTACAATGAGCAGTTCTTC.

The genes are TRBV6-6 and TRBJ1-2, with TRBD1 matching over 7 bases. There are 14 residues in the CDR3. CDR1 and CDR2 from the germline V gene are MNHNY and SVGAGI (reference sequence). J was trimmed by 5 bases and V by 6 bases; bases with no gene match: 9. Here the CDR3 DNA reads TGTGCCAGCAGGAGCGTGGGACAGCCTTATGGCTACACCTTC. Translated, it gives CASRSVGQPYGYTF.

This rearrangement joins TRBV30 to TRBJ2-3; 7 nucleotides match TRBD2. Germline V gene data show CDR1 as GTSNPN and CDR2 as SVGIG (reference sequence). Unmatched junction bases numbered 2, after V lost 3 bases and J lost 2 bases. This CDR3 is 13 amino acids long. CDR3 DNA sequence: TGTGCCTGGAGGGGGGACTACACAGATACGCAGTATTTT. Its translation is CAWRGDYTDTQYF. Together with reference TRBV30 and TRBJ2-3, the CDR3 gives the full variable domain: SQTIHQWPATLVQPVGSPLSLECTVEGTSNPNLYWYRQAAGRGLQLLFYSVGIGQISSEVPQNLSASRPQDRQFILSSKKLLLSDSGFYLCAWRGDYTDTQYFGPGTRLTVL.